This T cell receptor beta chain was captured by sequencing in a study of tumor and adjacent non-tumor tissue in lung cancer. Study in general: There were 12 adenocarcinoma, a couple of squamous cell carcinoma and 1 small cell lung cancer cases.

The template was RNA from unsorted bulk tissue. Regarding the study as a whole: Shorter survival was associated with higher TCR diversity in tumors.

Germline loops: CDR1 SQVTM, CDR2 ANQGSEA. There are 16 residues in the CDR3. A note on this clonotype: Its target is unknown. This may be a read error: a much more frequent sequence differs by one nucleotide.

A modified ARM-PCR protocol with three rounds of nested PCR amplified TCRbeta. One entry per CDR3 protein, called by TCRdb with MiXCR from the multiplex PCR reads. The profile shows approximately 140,000 distinct CDR3 sequences, 66% of them singletons. The clonotype was recovered from a man between 60 and 75 years old with small cell lung cancer. The chain carries TRBV29-1 and TRBJ2-5; 11 bases align to TRBD2. The sequencing sample was made of lung tumor tissue. CDR3 sequence (DNA): TGCAACGTTGCGGTCAATAGCGGGAGGGTTGTGGAGACCCAGTACTTC. Protein: CNVAVNSGRVVETQYF.